This TCR beta chain was obtained from a study of blood T cell repertoires in COVID-19. Study-wide context: Samples taken during acute and convalescent COVID-19 were collected in the United States, Italy and Spain.

Seattle's enrolled individuals joined amid active infection and were then monitored longitudinally. Generated by immunoSEQ multiplex PCR, the TCRdb table keeps only in-frame clones and is missing some. The sample includes over 50,000 clones, approximately 72% of them seen just once. Sequencing input: peripheral blood. This TCR derives from a woman aged 70 to 79 with COVID-19, enrolled during active disease.

The CDR3: CASSLLAGAKYEQYF. The CDR3 DNA reads as TGTGCCAGCAGTTTATTGGCGGGGGCCAAGTACGAGCAGTACTTC. The chain couples TRBV27 to TRBJ2-7, with a tentative D call TRBD2 (7 bases). V was trimmed by 1 base and J by 4 bases, leaving 14 bases between them. Per the germline V gene, CDR1 is MNHEY and CDR2 is SMNVEV (reference sequence). This CDR3 comprises 15 residues.